This TCR beta chain was identified in a study of blood T cell repertoires in COVID-19. TCRdb's copy holds only in-frame clones and misses some; the assay was immunoSEQ multiplex PCR. The sample has about 270,000 clones, 86% seen once. The receptor was isolated from a man aged 35 to 55 with active or convalescent COVID-19. The sequencing input was peripheral blood.

As DNA, the CDR3 is TGTGCCTGGAGTGTTTGGGGGGAAGTGTACGGTGAAAAACTGTTTTTT. Translation gives CAWSVWGEVYGEKLFF. This sequence joins TRBV30 and TRBJ1-4, with D tentatively TRBD1 (5 bases). V was shortened by 0 bases and J by 7 bases, with 18 bases between the two germline ends. This CDR3 region has 16 residues. Germline assignment: CDR1 GTSNPN and CDR2 SVGIG (reference sequence).